These 30 T cell receptor beta chains were all obtained from the same sample, sequenced in a study of blood T cells in healthy people across ages. The use of a sample-barcoded 5' primer and a J-beta primer mix characterized a second PCR of about 7 to 12 cycles. TCRdb processed the 5' RACE reads anew with MiXCR; each CDR3 protein has one entry. The data hold approximately 490,000 distinct CDR3 sequences, with under 30% observed a single time. The sample was also reused in another study, on T cells of mothers and their children.

Specimen: blood. These receptors were obtained from a boy aged 10-17 years in good health.

The chain has TRBV25-1 and TRBJ2-1; TRBD1 might be the D (6 bases). CDR1 MGHDK and CDR2 SYGVNS come from the germline V gene. The V and J ends lost 4 bases and 10 bases respectively, with 11 bases between them. This CDR3 contains 12 residues. CDR3 protein: CASSVTGSEQFF. CDR3 bases: TGTGCCAGCAGTGTCACAGGGTCAGAGCAGTTCTTC.

This CDR3 is CASSQPGTIQETQYF. Here the CDR3 DNA reads TGCGCCAGCAGCCAACCAGGCACTATCCAAGAGACCCAGTACTTC. The rearrangement joins TRBV4-1 to TRBJ2-5; no firm D call. Germline V gene lookup returns CDR1 MGHRA and CDR2 YSYEKL. The CDR3 is made up of 15 amino acids. V was cut by 2 bases and J by 1 base, with 11 bases left in between.

This clonotype has only a few counts. J is TRBJ2-7 and V is TRBV28; tentative D call: TRBD1 (6 bases). Germline CDR1 and CDR2: MDHEN and SYDVKM. V lost 2 bases and J 7 bases, leaving 21 bases between the germline ends. The CDR3 consists of 16 residues. CDR3 nucleotides: TGTGCCAGCAGTTTAGTGGGGGCGCCCCCCAAGATGGAGCAGTACTTC. It yields the protein CASSLVGAPPKMEQYF.

This clonotype appeared a few times. V gene TRBV12-3 or TRBV12-4 combines with J gene TRBJ2-2; 7 bases match TRBD2. With V trimmed by 5 bases and J by 9 bases, 6 bases remained unmatched. The CDR3 is 13 amino acids. CDR3 sequence: CASSGTKSRELFF. The CDR3 DNA follows: TGTGCCAGCAGTGGGACTAAGTCCAGGGAGCTGTTTTTT.

The chain uses TRBV4-3 and TRBJ2-1; TRBD2 matches at 12 bases. The CDR3 is 15 amino acids. The germline gives CDR1 LGHNA, CDR2 YSLEER. V shed 1 base and J 8 bases; nucleotides not matched to a gene: 3. CDR3 sequence (DNA): TGCGCCAGCAGCCAAGGGGGACTAGCGGGTGATGAGCAGTTCTTC. Amino acids: CASSQGGLAGDEQFF.

The sample holds a few counts of this clonotype. The junction departs from the called germline gene at one end, perhaps through a read error. V usage is TRBV11-2 and J usage is TRBJ2-5; a weak D match, TRBD2 (5 bases). The CDR3 is made up of 13 amino acids. Per germline, CDR1 SGHAT and CDR2 FQNNGV. Here the CDR3 reads CVSSLGLQETQYF. CDR3 nucleotides: TGTGTCAGCAGCTTAGGACTCCAAGAGACCCAGTACTTC.

This clonotype showed up just a few times. The V and J genes are TRBV12-3 or TRBV12-4 and TRBJ1-5; the D is unclear. The CDR3 spans 14 residues. V lost 6 bases and J 9 bases, leaving 18 bases between the germline ends. CDR3 in DNA: TGTGCCAGCAGCCTTGGGCGAGACCCAAGGCCCCAGCATTTT. Encoded protein: CASSLGRDPRPQHF.

J is TRBJ2-5 and V is TRBV5-6, with TRBD2 matching over 8 bases. The CDR3 totals 14 residues. In germline, CDR1 is SGHDT, CDR2 YYEEEE. V lost 3 bases and J lost 5; bases outside the gene matches: 6. The CDR3 nucleotides are TGTGCCAGCAGCTCCCGGACTAGCTTGGAGACCCAGTACTTC. It codes for CASSSRTSLETQYF.

This clonotype has more than one count but fewer than ten. The genes are TRBV20-1 and TRBJ2-1, with 7 bases lining up with TRBD2. Germline CDR1 is DFQATT and CDR2 is SNEGSKA (reference sequence). V dropped 5 bases and J dropped 7; count of bases not matched to a gene: 14. The CDR3 extends over 15 amino acids. CDR3 nucleotide sequence: TGCAGTGCTTATATGGGACTACCCTCGGGGAATGAGCAGTTCTTC. It is translated as CSAYMGLPSGNEQFF.

This chain joins TRBV28 and TRBJ2-5; D remains unclear. Trimming left V 7 bases short and J 4 bases short, with 16 bases between. The CDR3 covers 14 residues. CDR1 MDHEN and CDR2 SYDVKM come from the germline V gene. The CDR3 spells CASTAYQSGETQYF. The CDR3 bases are TGTGCCAGCACGGCATACCAGTCGGGAGAGACCCAGTACTTC.

The rearrangement uses TRBV5-1 and TRBJ2-7; D call uncertain. The CDR3 has 14 amino acids. Germline-derived CDR1 and CDR2 are SGHRS and YFSETQ. Deletions cut 0 bases from V and 3 bases from J, with 10 bases between. CDR3 DNA sequence: TGCGCCAGCAGCTTGGACCTCAATGGCTACGAGCAGTACTTC. Its protein is CASSLDLNGYEQYF.

The chain has TRBV20-1 and TRBJ1-2; the match to TRBD1 covers 8 bases. Per the germline V gene, CDR1 is DFQATT and CDR2 is SNEGSKA (reference sequence). J gave up 4 bases and V 3 bases, and 7 bases lay outside the gene matches. CDR3 size: 14 residues. CDR3 amino acids: CSARTGAFSYGYTF. In DNA form, the CDR3 reads TGCAGTGCTAGGACAGGGGCCTTCTCCTATGGCTACACCTTC.

This rearrangement joins TRBV29-1 to TRBJ2-5; a weak D match, TRBD2 (5 bases). The closer fit of TRBJ2-1 to the DNA end suggests the J call may be wrong. Germline V gene sequence: CDR1 SQVTM, CDR2 ANQGSEA. The CDR3 is 10 residues long. In nucleotides, the CDR3 is TGCAGCGTGGGAGTCTTGGAGCAGTTCTTC. It is translated as CSVGVLEQFF.

The chain joins TRBV14 to TRBJ2-5; perhaps TRBD2 as D (6 bases). The J call may be wrong; the DNA end is better matched by TRBJ2-1. This CDR3 has 16 residues. Germline V gene data show CDR1 as SGHDN and CDR2 as FVKESK. CDR3 sequence: CASSPLGRGEINEQFF. The CDR3 nucleotides read TGTGCCAGCAGCCCCCTCGGGCGGGGAGAAATTAATGAGCAGTTCTTC.

Ten or more counts support this clonotype. V and J are TRBV28 and TRBJ1-1; D possibly corresponds to TRBD1 (6 bases). Trimming pared 6 bases from V and 1 base from J, leaving 12 bases between. There are 14 residues in the CDR3. Germline-derived CDR1 and CDR2 are MDHEN and SYDVKM. The CDR3 spells CASSRTTGNTEAFF. In nucleotides, the CDR3 is TGTGCCAGCAGCCGCACGACAGGGAACACTGAAGCTTTCTTT. Supplemented by reference TRBV28 and TRBJ1-1, the full variable domain reads DVKVTQSSRYLVKRTGEKVFLECVQDMDHENMFWYRQDPGLGLRLIYFSYDVKMKEKGDIPEGYSVSREKKERFSLILESASTNQTSMYLCASSRTTGNTEAFFGQGTRLTVV.

The rearrangement links TRBV10-3 to TRBJ1-5; unclear D gene. Germline assignment: CDR1 ENHRY and CDR2 SYGVKD. V shed 10 bases and J shed 0 bases, with 10 bases lying between them. The CDR3 sequence is 13 residues long. As DNA, the CDR3 is TGTGCCACACAGTCCTATAGCAATCAGCCCCAGCATTTT. It codes for CATQSYSNQPQHF.

The chain combines TRBV7-2 with TRBJ2-3, with D possibly TRBD2 on 5 matching bases. The CDR3 is 13 residues long. Germline V lookup: CDR1 SGHTA, CDR2 FQGNSA. The V gene lost 4 bases and the J gene lost 6 bases, with 11 bases spanning the gap. The CDR3 reads CASSSISVDTQYF. For the CDR3, the DNA is TGTGCCAGCAGCTCGATTAGCGTGGATACGCAGTATTTT.

The rearrangement uses TRBV4-3 and TRBJ2-1; 10 bases fit TRBD1. Germline loops: CDR1 LGHNA, CDR2 YSLEER. V dropped 5 bases and J dropped 6; count of bases not matched to a gene: 13. This CDR3 contains 17 residues. CDR3 protein: CASSKKDRGGRSNEQFF. The CDR3 nucleotides are TGCGCCAGCAGCAAGAAGGACAGGGGGGGACGAAGCAATGAGCAGTTCTTC.

Concerning this clonotype: Relative to the germline gene, one junction end is altered; a read error may explain this. The V and J genes are TRBV10-3 and TRBJ2-7; maybe TRBD2 (5 bases). The germline V gene has CDR1 ENHRY and CDR2 SYGVKD. This CDR3 spans 13 amino acids. CDR3 nucleotide sequence: TGTGCCATCAGTGAGAATAGCGACACTGGACGGCACTTC. This gives the protein CAISENSDTGRHF.

This clonotype was picked up a small number of times. The rearrangement uses TRBV7-2 and TRBJ2-5; 7 positions agree with TRBD1. After removal of 6 bases from V and 4 bases from J, the junction contained 2 bases not matched to a gene. There are 12 residues in the CDR3. Germline assignment: CDR1 SGHTA and CDR2 FQGNSA. CDR3 sequence (DNA): TGTGCCAGCAGGACAGGGATAGAGACCCAGTACTTC. Translated, it gives CASRTGIETQYF.

CDR3 residues: CSARDSGSRQPQHF. The CDR3 DNA reads as TGCAGTGCTAGAGATTCGGGGTCACGGCAGCCCCAGCATTTT. The chain recombines TRBV20-1 with TRBJ1-5, with no clear D. This CDR3 has 14 amino acids. The germline V gene encodes CDR1 DFQATT and CDR2 SNEGSKA (reference sequence). Trimming removed 0 bases at V and 7 bases at J, with 13 bases between.

This clonotype was seen a few times. V and J are TRBV25-1 and TRBJ2-5; tentatively, D is TRBD1 (5 bases). Trimming cost V 4 bases and J 1 base, with 10 bases left between them. The CDR3 is made up of 14 amino acids. Germline V gene sequence: CDR1 MGHDK, CDR2 SYGVNS. Here the CDR3 reads CASSGTPFQETQYF. CDR3 DNA sequence: TGTGCCAGCAGTGGGACACCTTTCCAAGAGACCCAGTACTTC. Supplemented by reference TRBV25-1 and TRBJ2-5, the full variable domain reads EADIYQTPRYLVIGTGKKITLECSQTMGHDKMYWYQQDPGMELHLIHYSYGVNSTEKGDLSSESTVSRIRTEHFPLTLESARPSHTSQYLCASSGTPFQETQYFGPGTRLLVL.

This clonotype turned up a few times. The chain joins TRBV9 to TRBJ2-7; 8 nucleotides agree with TRBD1. Germline V gene lookup returns CDR1 SGDLS and CDR2 YYNGEE. This CDR3 is built from 18 residues. Unmatched junction bases numbered 12, after V lost 1 base and J lost 0 bases. The CDR3 is CASSVSRGTGSSSYEQYF. The CDR3 DNA is TGTGCCAGCAGCGTAAGCCGCGGGACAGGCTCTAGCTCCTACGAGCAGTACTTC. The full variable domain, in which reference TRBV9 and TRBJ2-7 provide the parts outside the CDR3, is DSGVTQTPKHLITATGQRVTLRCSPRSGDLSVYWYQQSLDQGLQFLIQYYNGEERAKGNILERFSAQQFPDLHSELNLSSLELGDSALYFCASSVSRGTGSSSYEQYFGPGTRLTVT.

V usage is TRBV28 and J usage is TRBJ2-7, with 12 nucleotides matching TRBD2. This CDR3 spans 14 amino acids. Germline CDR1 reads MDHEN; CDR2 reads SYDVKM. J lost 7 bases, V lost 5 bases, and 6 bases had no gene match. CDR3 in DNA: TGTGCCAGCAGTCAACTAGCGGGAGGAGGGGAGCAGTACTTC. Protein product: CASSQLAGGGEQYF.

A few counts support this clonotype. The chain links TRBV4-3 to TRBJ2-1, with TRBD2 as a possible D gene (5 bases). Germline V gives CDR1 LGHNA, CDR2 YSLEER. CDR3 length: 13 amino acids. Between the trimmed V and J ends, which lost 0 bases and 9 bases, there was a span of 9 bases. In nucleotides, the CDR3 is TGCGCCAGCAGCCAAGAGGGTCGGGGTGAGCAGTTCTTC. It is translated as CASSQEGRGEQFF.

The CDR3 here is CASMTEETALYNEQFF. The CDR3 bases are TGTGCCAGCATGACTGAGGAGACAGCGCTCTACAATGAGCAGTTCTTC. The rearrangement uses TRBV28 and TRBJ2-1; D might be TRBD1 (5 bases). With 7 bases removed from V and 3 bases from J, the gap between germline ends came to 19 bases. This CDR3 has 16 residues. Germline lookup yields CDR1 MDHEN and CDR2 SYDVKM.

This clonotype has just a few counts. The chain combines TRBV6-2 or TRBV6-3 with TRBJ2-6; D not resolved. The CDR3 runs 16 residues. V was trimmed by 2 bases and J by 0 bases, leaving 8 bases between them. Per the germline V gene, CDR1 is MNHEY and CDR2 is SVGEGT. CDR3 sequence reads: CASSYPINSGANVLTF. CDR3 sequence (DNA): TGTGCCAGCAGTTACCCCATCAACTCTGGGGCCAACGTCCTGACTTTC.

This clonotype was observed a few times. V is TRBV28 and J is TRBJ2-1, with 7 bases lining up with TRBD2. Per germline, CDR1 MDHEN and CDR2 SYDVKM. This CDR3 is built from 14 residues. Unmatched junction bases numbered 7, after V lost 6 bases and J lost 5 bases. The CDR3 spells CASRPSGPNNEQFF. CDR3 bases: TGTGCCAGCAGACCTAGCGGACCTAACAATGAGCAGTTCTTC. The entire variable domain, with the rest obtained from reference TRBV28 and TRBJ2-1, is as follows: DVKVTQSSRYLVKRTGEKVFLECVQDMDHENMFWYRQDPGLGLRLIYFSYDVKMKEKGDIPEGYSVSREKKERFSLILESASTNQTSMYLCASRPSGPNNEQFFGPGTRLTVL.

This clonotype was found a few times. The CDR3: CASSSGSVGGELFF. CDR3 nucleotides: TGTGCCAGTAGTAGCGGGAGCGTCGGCGGGGAGCTGTTTTTT. The gene calls are TRBV19 and TRBJ2-2; 7 bases map to TRBD2. The CDR3 is made up of 14 amino acids. V lost 4 bases, J lost 7 bases, and 6 bases stayed unmatched. Germline V gene lookup returns CDR1 LNHDA and CDR2 SQIVND (reference sequence).

The V call is TRBV7-2, the J call TRBJ1-2; 7 bases line up with TRBD1. J was trimmed by 8 bases and V by 1 base; bases with no gene match: 4. The CDR3 spans 13 residues. Germline lookup yields CDR1 SGHTA and CDR2 FQGNSA. Here the CDR3 reads CASSLEGGAGYTF. The CDR3 DNA reads as TGTGCCAGCAGCTTAGAAGGGGGCGCCGGCTACACCTTC.